The 13 T cell receptor beta chains below were found in one sample sequenced in a study of human thymus T cells. Sequencing used immunoSEQ multiplex PCR; TCRdb keeps in-frame clones, though not all of them. The sample comprises about 60,000 clones, about 94% of which are singletons, and about 6.5% rests with the top ten. Sequenced sample: blood. The source is a boy in the first two years of life with a congenital heart defect but otherwise immunologically healthy.

This clone was recorded only once. V is TRBV7-9 and J is TRBJ2-7, with 7 positions matching TRBD2. V lost 5 bases, J lost 2 bases, and 9 bases stayed unmatched. The CDR3 has 15 amino acids. The germline V gene has CDR1 SEHNR and CDR2 FQNEAQ (reference sequence). The CDR3, as DNA: TGTGCCAGCAGCCCCCCTAGCGGTCTAGCCTACGAGCAGTACTTC. It translates to CASSPPSGLAYEQYF.

The CDR3 coding sequence is TGTGCCAGCAGCTTATACGGGACAGGGGGTATCGAGCAGTACTTC. Translated, it gives CASSLYGTGGIEQYF. This rearrangement joins TRBV7-2 to TRBJ2-7; 11 positions match TRBD1. The CDR3 is 15 residues long. V gave up 2 bases and J gave up 6 bases; unmatched junction bases: 6. Germline values: CDR1 SGHTA, CDR2 FQGNSA.

The gene calls are TRBV6-6 and TRBJ2-1; 10 bases are a match to TRBD2. Germline CDR1 MNHNY, CDR2 SVGAGI (reference sequence). The trim removed 7 bases at V and 0 bases at J, leaving 6 bases unmatched. CDR3 length equals 16 residues. The CDR3 DNA reads as TGTGCCAGCACCATCAGGACTAGCGGCTCCTACAATGAGCAGTTCTTC. This sequence encodes CASTIRTSGSYNEQFF.

The V call is TRBV29-1, the J call TRBJ1-2, with TRBD1 matching 7 bases. CDR3 length equals 13 residues. Germline CDR1 and CDR2: SQVTM and ANQGSEA. The V segment lost 4 bases and the J segment 4 bases; nucleotides outside the gene matches: 6. The CDR3 sequence is CSVGGRGGYGYTF. As DNA, the CDR3 is TGCAGCGTTGGGGGCAGGGGGGGCTATGGCTACACCTTC. The whole variable domain, remainder taken from reference TRBV29-1 and TRBJ1-2, is SAVISQKPSRDICQRGTSLTIQCQVDSQVTMMFWYRQQPGQSLTLIATANQGSEATYESGFVIDKFPISRPNLTFSTLTVSNMSPEDSSIYLCSVGGRGGYGYTFGSGTRLTVV.

V usage is TRBV10-3 and J usage is TRBJ2-2; the match to TRBD1 covers 7 bases. The trim removed 10 bases at V and 5 bases at J, leaving 7 bases unmatched. Germline values: CDR1 ENHRY, CDR2 SYGVKD. The CDR3 loop spans 13 amino acids. Here the CDR3 reads CATLDRSTGELFF. The CDR3 nucleotides are TGTGCCACCCTGGACAGGTCAACCGGGGAGCTGTTTTTT.

V and J are TRBV5-4 and TRBJ2-7; 15 bases are a match to TRBD2. The CDR3 is made up of 17 amino acids. V gave up 3 bases and J gave up 2 bases; unmatched junction bases: 6. CDR1 is SGHNT, CDR2 YYREEE, per germline (reference sequence). The CDR3 coding sequence is TGTGCCAGCAGCTCAGGACTAGCGGGAGGGCCCCCCTACGAGCAGTACTTC. This gives the protein CASSSGLAGGPPYEQYF.

The rearrangement uses TRBV10-2 and TRBJ1-2, with a possible D match to TRBD1 (6 bases). Germline loops: CDR1 WSHSY, CDR2 SAAADI. The CDR3 loop spans 13 amino acids. Trimming stripped 3 bases from V and 3 bases from J, with 8 bases between. The CDR3 sequence: CASSERTDYGYTF. The CDR3 DNA reads TGCGCCAGCAGTGAACGGACAGACTATGGCTACACCTTC.

This sequence joins TRBV14 and TRBJ2-5; maybe TRBD1 (6 bases). Trimming took 1 base from V and 5 from J, leaving 11 bases between them. Germline CDR1 and CDR2: SGHDN and FVKESK. The CDR3 totals 14 residues. The CDR3 loop is CASSQVQGWETQYF. The CDR3 DNA sequence: TGTGCCAGCAGCCAAGTGCAGGGGTGGGAGACCCAGTACTTC.

The chain uses TRBV5-1 and TRBJ1-1; D remains ambiguous. The CDR3 has 13 amino acids. V was clipped by 2 bases and J by 1 base, with 6 bases between them. In germline, CDR1 is SGHRS, CDR2 YFSETQ. The CDR3 sequence: CASSLAENTEAFF. The CDR3 bases are TGCGCCAGCAGCTTAGCAGAGAACACTGAAGCTTTCTTT.

The chain employs TRBV13 and TRBJ2-3, with a possible D match to TRBD2 (5 bases). The V end was cut by 4 bases, the J end by 5 bases, with 10 bases between. Germline V lookup: CDR1 PRHDT, CDR2 FYEKMQ (reference sequence). The CDR3 loop spans 13 amino acids. The CDR3 DNA sequence: TGTGCCAGCAGCTACCGACGGGGAGATACGCAGTATTTT. Protein: CASSYRRGDTQYF.

In its sample, this clone was seen once. The chain joins TRBV15 to TRBJ2-1, with 7 bases aligning to TRBD2. The trim removed 4 bases at V and 1 base at J, leaving 7 bases unmatched. The CDR3 contains 16 residues. In germline, CDR1 is LNHNV, CDR2 YYDKDF (reference sequence). The CDR3 region is CATSTRGTKSYNEQFF. The CDR3 region has the DNA TGTGCCACCAGCACCCGCGGGACTAAATCCTACAATGAGCAGTTCTTC.

This sequence joins TRBV9 and TRBJ2-3; 9 positions agree with TRBD1. V lost 4 bases and J lost 1; bases outside the gene matches: 4. The CDR3 has 15 residues. Germline V gene sequence: CDR1 SGDLS, CDR2 YYNGEE. CDR3 nucleotides: TGTGCCAGCAGCTACCGGGACAGGGGCACAGATACGCAGTATTTT. Translated, it gives CASSYRDRGTDTQYF. The full variable domain, in which reference TRBV9 and TRBJ2-3 provide the parts outside the CDR3, is DSGVTQTPKHLITATGQRVTLRCSPRSGDLSVYWYQQSLDQGLQFLIQYYNGEERAKGNILERFSAQQFPDLHSELNLSSLELGDSALYFCASSYRDRGTDTQYFGPGTRLTVL.

The genes are TRBV27 and TRBJ1-1; a weak D match, TRBD1 (6 bases). Germline lookup yields CDR1 MNHEY and CDR2 SMNVEV (reference sequence). V shed 5 bases and J shed 2 bases, with 15 bases lying between them. The CDR3 runs to 15 residues. The CDR3, as DNA: TGTGCCAGCAGTAGAGGGGGGAGGCCCAACACTGAAGCTTTCTTT. Its protein product is CASSRGGRPNTEAFF.